The 8 T cell receptor beta chains below all came from one sample that was sequenced in a study of T cell responses to AZD1222 COVID-19 vaccine. Profiling relied on immunoSEQ multiplex PCR, and the TCRdb table lists in-frame clones only, not all of them. The data hold some 200,000 clones, with roughly 94% observed a single time. Sequenced material: peripheral blood, taken 28 days after the second dose of the MenACWY control vaccine. Receptor source: an adult who received the MenACWY meningococcal vaccine as a control.

The V gene is TRBV27, the J gene TRBJ2-3; D is undetermined. CDR1 is MNHEY, CDR2 SMNVEV, per germline (reference sequence). The CDR3 is 15 residues long. The ends were cut back, 4 bases at V and 4 bases at J, with 15 bases in the middle. CDR3 region: CASSWTVGKADTQYF. DNA for the CDR3: TGTGCCAGCAGTTGGACCGTAGGAAAGGCAGATACGCAGTATTTT.

The V gene is TRBV4-3, the J gene TRBJ2-7, with D unclear. This CDR3 has 15 amino acids. Trimming pared 0 bases from V and 2 bases from J, leaving 11 bases between. Per the germline V gene, CDR1 is LGHNA and CDR2 is YSLEER. The DNA for the CDR3 is TGCGCCAGCAGCCAAGATCCCTCTCCGGCCTACGAGCAGTACTTC. Protein: CASSQDPSPAYEQYF.

This sequence joins TRBV12-3 or TRBV12-4 and TRBJ1-1; D gene uncertain. The CDR3 has 13 amino acids. Trimming pared 9 bases from V and 0 bases from J, leaving 11 bases between. This CDR3 reads CASRALMNTEAFF. CDR3 sequence (DNA): TGTGCCAGTCGGGCACTTATGAACACTGAAGCTTTCTTT.

V gene TRBV7-2 combines with J gene TRBJ2-1; 7 nucleotides align to TRBD1. The CDR3 extends over 13 amino acids. V shed 2 bases and J 8 bases; nucleotides not matched to a gene: 3. In germline, CDR1 is SGHTA, CDR2 FQGNSA. The chain's CDR3 is CASSLNRGHEQFF. CDR3 DNA: TGTGCCAGCAGCTTAAACAGGGGCCATGAGCAGTTCTTC.

Here the CDR3 DNA reads TGTGCCAGCACCGACCCGGGGCGCTACGAGCAGTACTTC. Protein: CASTDPGRYEQYF. The J gene is TRBJ2-7, the V gene TRBV28; D may correspond to TRBD1 or TRBD2 (5 bases each). The CDR3 loop spans 13 amino acids. V gave up 7 bases and J gave up 3 bases, with 13 bases separating them. The germline CDR1 and CDR2 sequences are MDHEN and SYDVKM.

The chain couples TRBV18 to TRBJ1-1, with no clear D. Trimming took 4 bases from V and 2 from J, leaving 11 bases between them. CDR1 and CDR2 from the germline V gene are KGHSH and LQKENI. This CDR3 region has 14 residues. CDR3 sequence: CASSLEEINTEAFF. DNA for the CDR3: TGTGCCAGCTCACTGGAGGAGATAAACACTGAAGCTTTCTTT.

The chain combines TRBV5-4 with TRBJ1-1; tentatively, D is TRBD1 (6 bases). The CDR3 has 14 residues. Germline CDR1 reads SGHNT; CDR2 reads YYREEE (reference sequence). The V end lost 0 bases, the J end lost 5 bases, and 11 bases lay between the germline ends. The CDR3 nucleotides read TGTGCCAGCAGCTTGGAAGTAGGGGGTACTGAAGCTTTCTTT. This codes for CASSLEVGGTEAFF.

This chain connects TRBV2 to TRBJ2-3; maybe TRBD1 (6 bases). Germline CDR1 SNHLY, CDR2 FYNNEI. The CDR3 is 12 residues long. Between the trimmed V and J ends, which lost 6 bases and 4 bases, there was a span of 8 bases. The CDR3, as DNA: TGTGCCAGCAGCGGACAGTCAGATACGCAGTATTTT. Translation gives CASSGQSDTQYF.